This T cell receptor beta chain was identified during a study of OX40 agonist ivuxolimab in advanced cancers. Sequencing used immunoSEQ multiplex PCR; TCRdb keeps in-frame clones, though not all of them. The sample has under 45,000 clones, about 80% seen once; the top ten hold 4.2%. Germline CDR1 and CDR2: SGHRS and YFSETQ. Germline trimming cut 2 bases from V and 5 bases from J; bases unmatched to any gene: 8. The CDR3 contains 15 residues. Sequenced material: CD4+ or CD8+ T cells sorted from blood, taken in a trial of the OX40 agonist ivuxolimab. The gene calls are TRBV5-1 and TRBJ1-1, with 8 bases lining up with TRBD1. This TCR derives from an adult with an advanced solid tumor such as melanoma, head and neck, liver or kidney cancer. This CDR3 reads CASSFLQGDRTEAFF. Written as DNA, the CDR3 is TGCGCCAGCAGCTTCTTACAGGGGGATCGGACTGAAGCTTTCTTT.